This T cell receptor (beta chain) was captured by sequencing in a study of T cells after yellow fever vaccination. On the study more broadly: When fractions had low cell numbers, they were prepared with SMART-Seq v4 Ultra Low Input.

Findings of the study overall: FACS-sorted repertoires could harbor abundant contaminating bulk-population clonotypes. After the booster, approximately 95% of CD4 and just over 85% of CD8 primary-response clones were re-detected.

Universal primer sites and UMIs were introduced during 5'RACE template-switching synthesis of TCR cDNA. Each CDR3 protein gets one entry after TCRdb re-called the 5' RACE reads with MiXCR. This repertoire shows under 700,000 distinct CDR3 sequences, less than 20% found once; its top ten account for roughly a sixth. A word on this clonotype: The antigen remains unidentified.

Source: PBMCs, taken 5 days after the first yellow fever vaccination. The sequence came from a man aged 18 to 29 who received the YFV17D yellow fever vaccine.

The CDR3 is CASSYSPEARGSDTEAFF. In nucleotides, the CDR3 is TGTGCCAGCAGTTACTCGCCGGAGGCGCGGGGGTCGGACACTGAAGCTTTCTTT. The chain combines TRBV6-5 with TRBJ1-1, with D possibly TRBD1 on 5 matching bases. Trimming cost V 0 bases and J 3 bases, with 20 bases left between them. CDR1 is MNHEY and CDR2 is SVGAGI in the germline V gene. The CDR3 runs to 18 residues.